This T cell receptor beta chain was recorded in a study of T cell repertoires in cytomegalovirus infection. For the study at large: CMV infection and matching HLA type were both indicated by public TCR beta signatures. Whole-study findings and limits: Predominance within the ex vivo response was attributable to HLA-C-restricted CMV-specific TCR beta clonotypes.

TCRdb reprocessed the reads via MiXCR and lists one record per CDR3 protein. The data contain a few hundred thousand distinct CDR3 sequences, 15% to 20% of them seen just once; the ten biggest clones take up about 12%. V lost 3 bases to trimming and J lost 4 bases; unmatched junction nucleotides: 4. Germline assignment: CDR1 MGHDK and CDR2 SYGVNS. The CDR3 loop spans 14 amino acids. This clonotype was found a few times. Its antigen is as yet unknown. The material sequenced was PBMCs. The chain couples TRBV25-1 to TRBJ1-2, with 8 bases fitting TRBD1. This TCR came from a human donor in good health (CMV status not recorded). Some clones in this sample may be carry-over from other donors' samples. The CDR3 protein is CASSDAGTGYGYTF. The CDR3 region has the DNA TGTGCCAGCAGTGATGCCGGGACAGGCTATGGCTACACCTTC.